The 17 T cell receptor beta chains presented below share a single source sample, sequenced in a study of cytomegalovirus exposure and HLA in healthy donors. PCR involved 60 Vbeta and 13 Jbeta primers. The data were produced by immunoSEQ multiplex PCR, yet TCRdb's version contains in-frame clones alone and is incomplete. This table has fewer than 60,000 clones, approximately 80% appearing once. The sequencing input was PBMCs. These receptors were collected from a man aged 50 to 60 in good health and CMV-seronegative.

V and J are TRBV2 and TRBJ1-1, with D possibly TRBD1 on 5 matching bases. Germline V gene data show CDR1 as SNHLY and CDR2 as FYNNEI. The CDR3 has 15 residues. Trimming shortened V by 0 bases and J by 7 bases, and 15 bases separated the two germline ends. The CDR3 DNA is TGTGCCAGCAGTGAAGCCGGCAGGGTAATGGTTGAAGCTTTCTTT. It translates to CASSEAGRVMVEAFF.

This clone was seen a few times. V usage is TRBV5-1 and J usage is TRBJ1-2; 9 bases map to TRBD1. The CDR3 covers 14 residues. The V and J ends lost 0 bases and 6 bases, in that order; junction bases with no gene match: 3. Germline V gene data show CDR1 as SGHRS and CDR2 as YFSETQ. The CDR3 sequence: CASSLDRGLHGYTF. CDR3 sequence (DNA): TGCGCCAGCAGCTTGGACAGGGGGCTTCATGGCTACACCTTC.

The genes are TRBV19 and TRBJ2-1, with 12 nucleotides matching TRBD2. The germline CDR1 and CDR2 sequences are LNHDA and SQIVND (reference sequence). V trimming: 4 bases; J trimming: 7 bases; junction bases outside the gene matches: 2. CDR3 length equals 14 residues. CDR3 sequence (DNA): TGTGCCAGTAGTAGGACTAGCGGGAAAAATGAGCAGTTCTTC. Protein sequence: CASSRTSGKNEQFF.

The chain links TRBV30 to TRBJ2-6; no clear D. The V and J ends lost 0 bases and 3 bases respectively, with 12 bases between them. The CDR3 spans 16 residues. Germline V gives CDR1 GTSNPN, CDR2 SVGIG (reference sequence). The CDR3 loop reads CAWSVHAGLGANVLTF. CDR3 nucleotides: TGTGCCTGGAGTGTACACGCAGGCCTTGGGGCCAACGTCCTGACTTTC.

The V gene is TRBV19, the J gene TRBJ2-3; D not resolved. CDR3 length equals 11 residues. V was cut by 3 bases and J by 5 bases, with 3 bases left in between. Germline CDR1 LNHDA, CDR2 SQIVND (reference sequence). In nucleotides, the CDR3 is TGTGCCAGTAGTATTCAAGATACGCAGTATTTT. It is translated as CASSIQDTQYF.

The chain recombines TRBV18 with TRBJ2-1; D perhaps matches TRBD2 (5 bases). V dropped 3 bases and J dropped 7 bases, with 13 bases sitting between them. This CDR3 comprises 14 residues. Germline CDR1 and CDR2: KGHSH and LQKENI. The CDR3 loop reads CASSPPGVLNEQFF. CDR3 nucleotides: TGTGCCAGCTCACCCCCCGGGGTCCTAAATGAGCAGTTCTTC.

The V gene is TRBV7-2, the J gene TRBJ2-7; D is undetermined. The ends were cut back, 1 base at V and 5 bases at J, with 18 bases in the middle. CDR3 length: 16 amino acids. Germline values: CDR1 SGHTA, CDR2 FQGNSA. The CDR3 is CASSLVVGVSGHEQYF. The CDR3 DNA follows: TGTGCCAGCAGCTTAGTAGTAGGAGTGAGTGGCCACGAGCAGTACTTC.

This chain links TRBV30 with TRBJ2-1; the match to TRBD1 covers 7 bases. Germline lookup yields CDR1 GTSNPN and CDR2 SVGIG (reference sequence). This CDR3 region has 11 residues. V was pared by 8 bases and J by 4 bases, with 2 bases of the junction left unmatched. The CDR3 DNA follows: TGTGCCGGACAGGTATACAATGAGCAGTTCTTC. As protein: CAGQVYNEQFF.

V is TRBV7-8 and J is TRBJ1-4, with 7 positions matching TRBD1. Germline assignment: CDR1 SGHVS and CDR2 FQNEAQ. Germline trimming cut 5 bases from V and 2 bases from J; bases unmatched to any gene: 5. The CDR3 is made up of 15 amino acids. CDR3 coding DNA: TGTGCCAGCAGCCTATCACAGGGGACTAATGAAAAACTGTTTTTT. This gives the protein CASSLSQGTNEKLFF.

This sequence joins TRBV9 and TRBJ2-2; 7 nucleotides line up with TRBD1. The CDR3 covers 15 residues. Per the germline V gene, CDR1 is SGDLS and CDR2 is YYNGEE. Trimming took 2 bases from V and 4 from J; bases not matched to a gene: 5. CDR3 coding DNA: TGTGCCAGCAGCGTGGGACAGACAGGCACCGGGGAGCTGTTTTTT. Protein sequence: CASSVGQTGTGELFF.

The chain carries TRBV11-3 and TRBJ2-5; TRBD2 matches at 7 bases. Germline V lookup: CDR1 SGHNT, CDR2 YENEEA. This CDR3 region has 12 residues. J lost 5 bases, V lost 4 bases, and 1 base had no gene match. The CDR3 region is CASSWGGETQYF. The CDR3 coding sequence is TGTGCCAGCAGCTGGGGAGGGGAGACCCAGTACTTC. Drawing the rest from reference TRBV11-3 and TRBJ2-5, the complete variable domain is EAGVVQSPRYKIIEKKQPVAFWCNPISGHNTLYWYLQNLGQGPELLIRYENEEAVDDSQLPKDRFSAERLKGVDSTLKIQPAELGDSAVYLCASSWGGETQYFGPGTRLLVL.

The J gene is TRBJ2-7, the V gene TRBV4-2; 12 nucleotides agree with TRBD1. This CDR3 has 15 amino acids. V shed 2 bases, J shed 5 bases, and the junction held 4 bases outside the gene matches. Germline V gives CDR1 LGHNA, CDR2 YNFKEQ. CDR3 in amino acids: CASSQTGTGGDEQYF. The CDR3 DNA is TGTGCCAGCAGCCAAACCGGGACAGGGGGCGACGAGCAGTACTTC.

This clone was observed a single time. The J gene is TRBJ2-3, the V gene TRBV28; D not certain. This CDR3 has 13 residues. Per the germline V gene, CDR1 is MDHEN and CDR2 is SYDVKM. Trimming took 6 bases from V and 3 from J, leaving 10 bases between them. CDR3: CASRSRRTDTQYF. The CDR3, as DNA: TGTGCCAGCAGGTCGCGCCGGACAGATACGCAGTATTTT.

The chain joins TRBV11-2 to TRBJ2-7, with D unclear. CDR1 is SGHAT and CDR2 is FQNNGV in the germline V gene. This CDR3 contains 11 residues. The V end lost 1 base, the J end lost 6 bases, and 4 bases lay between the germline ends. The CDR3 sequence: CASSLGSEQYF. CDR3 nucleotides: TGTGCCAGCAGCTTAGGTAGCGAGCAGTACTTC.

This clone was picked up one time. V gene TRBV2 combines with J gene TRBJ1-2; no clear D gene. This CDR3 spans 11 amino acids. Germline V gene lookup returns CDR1 SNHLY and CDR2 FYNNEI. Trimming removed 7 bases at V and 5 bases at J, with 8 bases between. CDR3 bases: TGTGCCAGCACCAGGAGGTATGGCTACACCTTC. Protein product: CASTRRYGYTF.

This clone was seen once. This chain joins TRBV7-9 and TRBJ1-2; D is ambiguous. The V end was cut by 5 bases, the J end by 3 bases, with 7 bases between. The CDR3 is 12 residues long. In germline, CDR1 is SEHNR, CDR2 FQNEAQ (reference sequence). For the CDR3, the DNA is TGTGCCAGCAGCCTCAGGTACTATGGCTACACCTTC. Residues: CASSLRYYGYTF.

By proportion, this clone is large (0.1 to 1%). The chain uses TRBV6-4 and TRBJ2-3; 8 bases line up with TRBD2. The CDR3 has 14 amino acids. Trimming took 3 bases from V and 1 from J; bases not matched to a gene: 0. Germline V gene sequence: CDR1 MRHNA, CDR2 SNTAGT. CDR3 DNA: TGTGCCAGCAGTGAAGCGGGGGGCACAGATACGCAGTATTTT. Residues: CASSEAGGTDTQYF.